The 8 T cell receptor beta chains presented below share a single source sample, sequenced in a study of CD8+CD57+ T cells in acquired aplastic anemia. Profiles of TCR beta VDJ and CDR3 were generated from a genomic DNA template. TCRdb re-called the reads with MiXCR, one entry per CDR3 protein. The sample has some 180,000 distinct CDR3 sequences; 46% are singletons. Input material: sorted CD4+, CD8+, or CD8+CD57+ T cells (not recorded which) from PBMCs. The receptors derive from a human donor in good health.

The CDR3 sequence: CASSQGQVNYGYTF. The CDR3, as DNA: TGCGCCAGCAGCCAAGGTCAAGTTAACTATGGCTACACCTTC. The rearrangement uses TRBV4-1 and TRBJ1-2; D call uncertain. The CDR3 runs to 14 residues. With 1 base removed from V and 1 base from J, the gap between germline ends came to 7 bases. Germline V gene sequence: CDR1 MGHRA, CDR2 YSYEKL.

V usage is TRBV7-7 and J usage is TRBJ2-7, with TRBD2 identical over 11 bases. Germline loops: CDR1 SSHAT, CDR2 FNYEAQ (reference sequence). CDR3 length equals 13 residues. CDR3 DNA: TGTGCTAGAGCCGGGACTAGCGGTTACGAGCAGTACTTC. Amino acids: CARAGTSGYEQYF.

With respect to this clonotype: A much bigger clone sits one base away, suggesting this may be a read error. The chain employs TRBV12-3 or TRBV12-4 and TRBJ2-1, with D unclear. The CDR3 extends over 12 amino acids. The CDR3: CGSSARYNEQFF. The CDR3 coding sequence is TGTGGCAGCAGTGCCCGTTACAATGAGCAGTTCTTC.

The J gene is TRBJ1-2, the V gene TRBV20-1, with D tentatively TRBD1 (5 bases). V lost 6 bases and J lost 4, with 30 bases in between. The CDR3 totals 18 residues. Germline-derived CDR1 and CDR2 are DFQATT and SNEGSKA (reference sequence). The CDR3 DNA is TGCAGTGCCGGACGGGGAGGGGAATCAGGGCGTTCGGGCTATGGCTACACCTTC. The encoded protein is CSAGRGGESGRSGYGYTF.

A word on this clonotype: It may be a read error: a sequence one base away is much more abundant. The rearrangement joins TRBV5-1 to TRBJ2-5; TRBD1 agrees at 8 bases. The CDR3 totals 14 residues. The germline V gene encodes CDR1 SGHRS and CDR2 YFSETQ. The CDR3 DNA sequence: TGCGCCAGCAGCCCGGCGACAGGGGACGAGACCCAGTGCTTC. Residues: CASSPATGDETQCF.

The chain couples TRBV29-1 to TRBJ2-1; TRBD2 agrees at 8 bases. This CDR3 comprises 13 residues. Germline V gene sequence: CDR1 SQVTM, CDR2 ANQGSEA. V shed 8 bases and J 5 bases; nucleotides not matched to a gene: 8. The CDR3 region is CSTLSGGNNEQFF. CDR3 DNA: TGCAGCACCTTAAGCGGGGGCAACAATGAGCAGTTCTTC.

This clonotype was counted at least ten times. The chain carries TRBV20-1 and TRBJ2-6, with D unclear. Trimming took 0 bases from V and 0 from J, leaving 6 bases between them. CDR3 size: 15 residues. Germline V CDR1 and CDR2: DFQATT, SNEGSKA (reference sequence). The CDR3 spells CSARDQSSGANVLTF. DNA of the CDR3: TGCAGTGCTAGAGATCAGTCCTCTGGGGCCAACGTCCTGACTTTC.

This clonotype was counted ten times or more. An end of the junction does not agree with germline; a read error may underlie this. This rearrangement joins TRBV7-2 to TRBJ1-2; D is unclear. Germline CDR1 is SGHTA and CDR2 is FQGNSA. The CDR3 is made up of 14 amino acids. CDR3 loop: CASSLGTASYGYTF. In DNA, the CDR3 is TGTGCCAGCAGTTTAGGCACGGCGTCCTATGGCTACACCTTC.